Following are 7 T cell receptor beta chains from one sample sequenced in a study of T cell repertoires in cytomegalovirus infection (dated by TCRdb to about 2019). The treatment or condition label here, explained by the study, means: in vitro stimulation with specific CMV peptide epitopes to enrich CMV-specific T cells. The antigens of these receptors remain unknown. The sequencing machine was an Illumina HiSeq 1500. TCRdb cleaned the public reads at Q25 with fastp, built clones with MiXCR and kept in-frame beta chains. Rows with a matching CDR3 protein are joined into one entry that keeps the most common DNA and genes. For this sample there are about 220,000 distinct CDR3 sequences; approximately 38% appear just once. Of the sample, about 60% falls within the top ten clones. This material consisted of CD8+ T cells from cultured PBMCs, taken from culture after CMV antigen stimulation. All receptors derive from a human donor in good health (CMV status not recorded). Some clones in this sample may be carry-over from other donors' samples.

The chain has TRBV27 and TRBJ2-1, with 14 bases matching TRBD2. This CDR3 contains 17 residues. The ends lost 5 bases at V and 7 bases at J; junction bases unmatched: 10. Germline lookup yields CDR1 MNHEY and CDR2 SMNVEV (reference sequence). CDR3 amino acids: CASSIFPRTSGRNEQFF. The CDR3 nucleotides are TGTGCCAGCAGTATTTTTCCCCGGACTAGCGGGAGGAATGAGCAGTTCTTC.

This clonotype occurred a few times. V and J are TRBV6-6 and TRBJ2-7; D is undetermined. The CDR3 contains 12 residues. Between the trimmed V and J ends, which lost 2 bases and 5 bases, there was a span of 7 bases. Germline loops: CDR1 MNHNY, CDR2 SVGAGI (reference sequence). CDR3 bases: TGTGCCAGCAGTTACGGGTGGGACGAGCAGTACTTC. Protein sequence: CASSYGWDEQYF.

This clonotype was observed many times. The chain recombines TRBV19 with TRBJ2-7; D ambiguous. Trimming pared 3 bases from V and 2 bases from J, leaving 8 bases between. The CDR3 runs to 13 residues. Looked up from germline, CDR1 is LNHDA and CDR2 is SQIVND (reference sequence). DNA for the CDR3: TGTGCCAGTAGTATCAACCGGGCCTACGAGCAGTACTTC. Amino acids: CASSINRAYEQYF.

The chain is built from TRBV12-3 or TRBV12-4 and TRBJ2-3, with TRBD2 identical over 13 bases. Germline trimming cut 4 bases from V and 5 bases from J; bases unmatched to any gene: 9. This CDR3 has 17 amino acids. CDR3 in amino acids: CASSSLAGGLEGDTQYF. DNA for the CDR3: TGTGCCAGCAGTTCACTAGCGGGGGGGCTTGAAGGAGATACGCAGTATTTT.

The rearrangement links TRBV7-8 to TRBJ2-3; 10 nucleotides align to TRBD2. The germline CDR1 and CDR2 sequences are SGHVS and FQNEAQ. The CDR3 is 14 residues long. Trimming cost V 6 bases and J 2 bases; bases outside gene matches: 2. In DNA, the CDR3 is TGTGCCAGCAGTCTAGCGGGGGTCACAGATACGCAGTATTTT. It yields the protein CASSLAGVTDTQYF.

V usage is TRBV14 and J usage is TRBJ2-5; a possible D gene is TRBD1 (6 bases). The CDR3 has 15 residues. Deletions cut 1 base from V and 2 bases from J, with 11 bases between. In germline, CDR1 is SGHDN, CDR2 FVKESK. The CDR3 sequence: CASSQARGQQETQYF. DNA for the CDR3: TGTGCCAGCAGCCAAGCTAGGGGACAACAAGAGACCCAGTACTTC. Using reference TRBV14 and TRBJ2-5 for the parts outside the CDR3, the full variable domain is EAGVTQFPSHSVIEKGQTVTLRCDPISGHDNLYWYRRVMGKEIKFLLHFVKESKQDESGMPNNRFLAERTGGTYSTLKVQPAELEDSGVYFCASSQARGQQETQYFGPGTRLLVL.

This clonotype was recorded a few times. The chain has TRBV20-1 and TRBJ2-1, with TRBD2 identical over 7 bases. CDR1 is DFQATT, CDR2 SNEGSKA, per germline (reference sequence). The CDR3 length is 15 residues. V lost 5 bases and J lost 7; bases outside the gene matches: 14. CDR3 in amino acids: CSASRDPGGSNEQFF. CDR3 sequence (DNA): TGCAGTGCTTCACGAGACCCGGGAGGCAGTAATGAGCAGTTCTTC.